This T cell receptor (beta chain) stems from a study of cytotoxic CD8 clonotypes in ibrutinib-treated CLL. Study-level background: Samples had a mean of nearly 260,000 productive templates and around 90,000 productive rearrangements.

Details on this clone: Its antigen remains unidentified.

Study results and limitations: Clonotypes that were public were uncommon, and they contracted or stayed stable on treatment.

The assay was immunoSEQ multiplex PCR, and TCRdb's table has in-frame clones only and misses some. Altogether approximately 200,000 clones are present, over 60% being singletons, with the ten largest covering around an eighth. The receptor was isolated from a human donor with chronic lymphocytic leukemia. Sequences were derived from PBMCs, sampled after 24 months of ibrutinib treatment.

The CDR3, as DNA: TGTGCCAGCAGTTACTATGGACTAGGCTACGAGCAGTACTTC. This translates into CASSYYGLGYEQYF. This rearrangement joins TRBV6-5 to TRBJ2-7; 7 positions match TRBD2. CDR1 and CDR2 from the germline V gene are MNHEY and SVGAGI. With 1 base clipped from V and 3 bases from J, the junction kept 3 bases outside the gene matches. The length of the CDR3 is 14 residues.